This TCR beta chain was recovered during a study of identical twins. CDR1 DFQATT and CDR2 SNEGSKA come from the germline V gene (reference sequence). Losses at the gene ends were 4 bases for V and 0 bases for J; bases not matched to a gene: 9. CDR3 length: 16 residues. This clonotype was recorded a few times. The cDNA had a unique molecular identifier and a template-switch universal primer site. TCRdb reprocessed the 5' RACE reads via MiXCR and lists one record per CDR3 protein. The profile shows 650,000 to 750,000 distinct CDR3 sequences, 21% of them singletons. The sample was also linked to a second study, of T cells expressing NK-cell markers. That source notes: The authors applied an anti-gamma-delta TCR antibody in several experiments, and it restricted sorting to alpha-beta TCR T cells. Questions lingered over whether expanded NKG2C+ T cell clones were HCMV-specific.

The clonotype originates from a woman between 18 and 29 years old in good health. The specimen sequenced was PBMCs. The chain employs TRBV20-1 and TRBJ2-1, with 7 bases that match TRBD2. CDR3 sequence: CSANQPAGSSYNEQFF. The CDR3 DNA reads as TGCAGTGCTAACCAACCAGCGGGGAGCTCCTACAATGAGCAGTTCTTC.